These T cell receptor beta chains were read from a single sample in a study of OX40 agonist ivuxolimab in advanced cancers. Sequenced by immunoSEQ multiplex PCR; TCRdb stores in-frame clones only, minus some. The sample consists of around 92,000 clones, roughly 93% of them appearing once. The sequencing here drew on CD4+ or CD8+ T cells sorted from blood, taken in a trial of the OX40 agonist ivuxolimab. The receptor set was obtained from an adult with an advanced solid tumor such as melanoma, head and neck, liver or kidney cancer. The CDR3 runs from the conserved cysteine through the conserved F or W. The order of the fields is V gene, J gene, CDR3 protein.

v_gene: TRBV5-1
j_gene: TRBJ2-5
CDR3aa: CASNRGPQQETQYF

v_gene: TRBV15
j_gene: TRBJ1-5
CDR3aa: CATSIHRVGQPQHF

v_gene: TRBV28
j_gene: TRBJ1-2
CDR3aa: CASSFGRGRDDGYTF

v_gene: TRBV5-1
j_gene: TRBJ1-1
CDR3aa: CASSLGLLDTDTEAFF

v_gene: TRBV2
j_gene: TRBJ1-4
CDR3aa: CASSGEAGQKLFF

v_gene: TRBV6-6
j_gene: TRBJ1-1
CDR3aa: CASSLTGTAFF

v_gene: TRBV7-3
j_gene: TRBJ2-1
CDR3aa: CASSLGRYNEQFF

v_gene: TRBV6-5
j_gene: TRBJ1-5
CDR3aa: CASRGDLNQPQHF

v_gene: TRBV12-5
j_gene: TRBJ2-5
CDR3aa: CASGSLFTQYF

v_gene: TRBV28
j_gene: TRBJ2-3
CDR3aa: CASSLTDTDTQYF

v_gene: TRBV6-6
j_gene: TRBJ1-5
CDR3aa: CASIKQGVNQPQHF

v_gene: TRBV28
j_gene: TRBJ2-1
CDR3aa: CASSSSGAGRNEQFF

v_gene: TRBV7-2
j_gene: TRBJ2-1
CDR3aa: CASSPSPSSYNEQFF

v_gene: TRBV7-2
j_gene: TRBJ1-6
CDR3aa: CASNRGRGSPLHF

v_gene: TRBV28
j_gene: TRBJ1-4
CDR3aa: CASSLSGSFVSFKLFF

v_gene: TRBV5-1
j_gene: TRBJ2-5
CDR3aa: CASSNNARQETQYF

v_gene: TRBV4-1
j_gene: TRBJ2-7
CDR3aa: CASSYRTGGAFEQYF

v_gene: TRBV7-4
j_gene: TRBJ1-2
CDR3aa: CASSLEIQGGYGYTF

v_gene: TRBV28
j_gene: TRBJ2-3
CDR3aa: CASSLSGDPRGDTQYF

v_gene: TRBV7-2
j_gene: TRBJ1-6
CDR3aa: CASSLEFRDNIHF

v_gene: TRBV19
j_gene: TRBJ1-2
CDR3aa: CASRPPGQGPKGYTF

v_gene: TRBV4-3
j_gene: TRBJ1-1
CDR3aa: CASSPVIARGSWSEAFF

v_gene: TRBV6-5
j_gene: TRBJ1-5
CDR3aa: CASSFSHDRGQPQHF

v_gene: TRBV4-2
j_gene: TRBJ2-1
CDR3aa: CASSQDTGGQLEQFF

v_gene: TRBV18
j_gene: TRBJ2-1
CDR3aa: CASSLGLAVNEQFF

v_gene: TRBV29-1
j_gene: TRBJ1-4
CDR3aa: CSVVQGVSHFFLSF

v_gene: TRBV2
j_gene: TRBJ1-5
CDR3aa: CASGTGSNQPQHF

v_gene: TRBV7-3
j_gene: TRBJ2-1
CDR3aa: CASSLGSGTTLYNEQFF

v_gene: TRBV15
j_gene: TRBJ2-2
CDR3aa: CATSRDTVTGELFF

v_gene: TRBV6-5
j_gene: TRBJ2-3
CDR3aa: CASSPLAGLTDTQYF

v_gene: TRBV2
j_gene: TRBJ2-2
CDR3aa: CASLAGTRAGELFF

v_gene: TRBV9
j_gene: TRBJ2-1
CDR3aa: CASSVGIMGGVKFF

v_gene: TRBV7-3
j_gene: TRBJ2-2
CDR3aa: CASSLTRGTGELFF

v_gene: TRBV11-2
j_gene: TRBJ2-1
CDR3aa: CASSLDRRREQFF

v_gene: TRBV2
j_gene: TRBJ2-1
CDR3aa: CASGLAGYNEQFF

v_gene: TRBV5-1
j_gene: TRBJ2-5
CDR3aa: CASSPRGREETQYF

v_gene: TRBV7-9
j_gene: TRBJ2-1
CDR3aa: CASSLRGSSYNEQFF

v_gene: TRBV11-3
j_gene: TRBJ2-1
CDR3aa: CASSVDKPPAEQFF

v_gene: TRBV9
j_gene: TRBJ2-5
CDR3aa: CASSVSWTGGFQETQYF

v_gene: TRBV9
j_gene: TRBJ1-5
CDR3aa: CASSVESGRQPQHF

v_gene: TRBV5-1
j_gene: TRBJ2-5
CDR3aa: CASRVSETQYF

v_gene: TRBV6-6
j_gene: TRBJ1-4
CDR3aa: CASSYLGSYVEKLFF

v_gene: TRBV7-9
j_gene: TRBJ2-3
CDR3aa: CASSPGQRSTDTQYF

v_gene: TRBV5-1
j_gene: TRBJ2-1
CDR3aa: CASSLTSGPYNEQFF

v_gene: TRBV5-1
j_gene: TRBJ2-3
CDR3aa: CASRGLAGASDTQYF

v_gene: TRBV27
j_gene: TRBJ1-1
CDR3aa: CASSSALGRRTTEAFF

v_gene: TRBV30
j_gene: TRBJ2-1
CDR3aa: CAWSRGGSYNEQFF

v_gene: TRBV6-1
j_gene: TRBJ1-5
CDR3aa: CASSVFQGMRHF

v_gene: TRBV4-2
j_gene: TRBJ1-6
CDR3aa: CASSQGGTGVSPLHF

v_gene: TRBV7-2
j_gene: TRBJ1-3
CDR3aa: CASSLDRAGNTIYF